This record looks at one T cell receptor beta chain sequence and its context. This clone was counted only a few times. What antigen it recognizes has not been identified. No much larger clonotype is one base removed from it; base qualities were not supplied. Using the immunoSEQ assay, TCRB CDR3 regions were amplified from roughly 2.1 micrograms of genomic DNA, or from all available DNA when less than that was on hand. For multiplex PCR, 60 forward primers for TCR V beta segments and 13 reverse primers for J beta segments were used. To estimate the number of reads per starting template, synthetic control templates were added to each sample at limiting dilution. The Illumina HiSeq System generated 87 bp sequencing reads. In the source study's methods: PCR and sequencing errors were removed by a nearest neighbor algorithm that merged closely related sequences. TCR overlap was defined as the percentage of unique tumor TCR beta sequences that were also present in the same patient's peripheral blood. The immuneACCESS repertoire file appears here via TCRdb, limited to in-frame rearrangements. These files lack a portion of the clones; in checked studies, under half of the deficit traces to unresolved V genes, and the cause of the others is not known. D and trimming were read from the DNA, whereas the V and J calls and clone size are those reported in that table. Across this sample there are roughly 100,000 clones, with roughly 89% seen only once. The ten largest clones add up to roughly 2.5% of the sample.

The meaning of the sample's time point label: after dendritic cell vaccination, including at tumor progression/relapse. To be selected, patients needed enough residual fresh-frozen tumor tissue and more than two years of available survival data. Molecular status otherwise varied across the glioblastoma patients, but none of them carried an isocitrate dehydrogenase mutation. PBMC were collected before vaccination, two weeks after the third vaccination, and at tumor progression if tumor progression occurred. Genomic DNA was extracted with the Qiagen DNeasy Blood extraction Kit. The germline V gene supplies CDR1 ENHRY and CDR2 SYGVKD. V drops 10 bases and J drops 2 bases, leaving 14 bases in between. Counted from cysteine to phenylalanine, this CDR3 has 13 amino acids. Only the CDR3 DNA stays, 39 bases, in frame from base 1. This entry is derived from a study of glioma-infiltrating T cells after dendritic cell vaccination (dated by TCRdb to 2016 to 2017). General notes on the study: The cohort comprised about 15 glioblastoma patients from Phase I and II dendritic cell vaccination trials, 9 newly diagnosed and 6 with recurrent disease. Between the early 2000s and the early 2010s, the patients were given dendritic cell vaccination pulsed with autologous tumor lysate. The vaccine was prepared from monocyte-derived dendritic cells that were cultured for seven days with IL-4 and GM-CSF and then pulsed overnight with autologous tumor lysate. Each patient was given three intradermal dendritic cell vaccine injections, spaced two weeks apart, in the arm below the axilla. Deep sequencing of TCR beta CDR3 regions was used to quantify tumor-infiltrating lymphocyte content and compare tumor and blood repertoires in dendritic cell-vaccinated glioblastoma patients. Survival after dendritic cell vaccination was correlated with TCR sequencing metrics such as TIL content and the overlap between tumor and blood repertoires. Study-wide conclusions, independent of this receptor: The cohort was small and heterogeneous, only a few patients had full blood and tumor sets, and even fewer had initial-recurrent tumor pairs. After dendritic cell vaccination, a higher estimated pretreatment TIL content predicted longer time to progression and longer overall survival. No direct relationship between TCR clonality and survival was found, suggesting a diverse polyclonal response may matter. The three-group TCR overlap response model was described as speculative and requiring prospective validation.

Here the chain combines TRBV10-3 and TRBJ1-1; a tentative D match to TRBD1 spans 6 bases. This TCR was sampled from a human donor with glioblastoma. Specimen: blood, collected after dendritic cell vaccination. Read as DNA, the sequence is TGTGCCACCTACGGGGGGCTCAACACTGAAGCTTTCTTT. This encodes CATYGGLNTEAFF.